The T cell receptor beta chain under discussion was sequenced for a study of T cells in tumors after PD-1 blockade. Background on the study: Excluded were patients with checkpoint blockade, immunosuppressants, or radiotherapy or other anti-cancer therapy within 4 weeks. Findings and caveats of the study: Some novel exhausted tumor clones appeared in pre-treatment blood, suggesting peripheral recruitment.

Notes on this clone: What it binds is not known.

The germline gives CDR1 MNHEY, CDR2 SVGAGI. The CDR3 spans 16 residues. The V gene lost 2 bases and the J gene lost 4 bases, with 15 bases spanning the gap. Method: immunoSEQ multiplex PCR; TCRdb's copy keeps in-frame clones and lacks some. This sample has approximately 15,000 clones, with roughly 80% found just once. Input was about 616 ng to 6,500 ng of genomic DNA from tumor or blood. The chain recombines TRBV6-5 with TRBJ1-5, with a weak D call TRBD1 (5 bases). The sample consisted of PBMCs, taken after anti-PD-1 treatment. The TCR comes from a human donor with basal cell carcinoma. The CDR3 region is CASSYGAPPGNQPQHF. CDR3 DNA sequence: TGTGCCAGCAGTTACGGGGCCCCCCCTGGGAATCAGCCCCAGCATTTT.